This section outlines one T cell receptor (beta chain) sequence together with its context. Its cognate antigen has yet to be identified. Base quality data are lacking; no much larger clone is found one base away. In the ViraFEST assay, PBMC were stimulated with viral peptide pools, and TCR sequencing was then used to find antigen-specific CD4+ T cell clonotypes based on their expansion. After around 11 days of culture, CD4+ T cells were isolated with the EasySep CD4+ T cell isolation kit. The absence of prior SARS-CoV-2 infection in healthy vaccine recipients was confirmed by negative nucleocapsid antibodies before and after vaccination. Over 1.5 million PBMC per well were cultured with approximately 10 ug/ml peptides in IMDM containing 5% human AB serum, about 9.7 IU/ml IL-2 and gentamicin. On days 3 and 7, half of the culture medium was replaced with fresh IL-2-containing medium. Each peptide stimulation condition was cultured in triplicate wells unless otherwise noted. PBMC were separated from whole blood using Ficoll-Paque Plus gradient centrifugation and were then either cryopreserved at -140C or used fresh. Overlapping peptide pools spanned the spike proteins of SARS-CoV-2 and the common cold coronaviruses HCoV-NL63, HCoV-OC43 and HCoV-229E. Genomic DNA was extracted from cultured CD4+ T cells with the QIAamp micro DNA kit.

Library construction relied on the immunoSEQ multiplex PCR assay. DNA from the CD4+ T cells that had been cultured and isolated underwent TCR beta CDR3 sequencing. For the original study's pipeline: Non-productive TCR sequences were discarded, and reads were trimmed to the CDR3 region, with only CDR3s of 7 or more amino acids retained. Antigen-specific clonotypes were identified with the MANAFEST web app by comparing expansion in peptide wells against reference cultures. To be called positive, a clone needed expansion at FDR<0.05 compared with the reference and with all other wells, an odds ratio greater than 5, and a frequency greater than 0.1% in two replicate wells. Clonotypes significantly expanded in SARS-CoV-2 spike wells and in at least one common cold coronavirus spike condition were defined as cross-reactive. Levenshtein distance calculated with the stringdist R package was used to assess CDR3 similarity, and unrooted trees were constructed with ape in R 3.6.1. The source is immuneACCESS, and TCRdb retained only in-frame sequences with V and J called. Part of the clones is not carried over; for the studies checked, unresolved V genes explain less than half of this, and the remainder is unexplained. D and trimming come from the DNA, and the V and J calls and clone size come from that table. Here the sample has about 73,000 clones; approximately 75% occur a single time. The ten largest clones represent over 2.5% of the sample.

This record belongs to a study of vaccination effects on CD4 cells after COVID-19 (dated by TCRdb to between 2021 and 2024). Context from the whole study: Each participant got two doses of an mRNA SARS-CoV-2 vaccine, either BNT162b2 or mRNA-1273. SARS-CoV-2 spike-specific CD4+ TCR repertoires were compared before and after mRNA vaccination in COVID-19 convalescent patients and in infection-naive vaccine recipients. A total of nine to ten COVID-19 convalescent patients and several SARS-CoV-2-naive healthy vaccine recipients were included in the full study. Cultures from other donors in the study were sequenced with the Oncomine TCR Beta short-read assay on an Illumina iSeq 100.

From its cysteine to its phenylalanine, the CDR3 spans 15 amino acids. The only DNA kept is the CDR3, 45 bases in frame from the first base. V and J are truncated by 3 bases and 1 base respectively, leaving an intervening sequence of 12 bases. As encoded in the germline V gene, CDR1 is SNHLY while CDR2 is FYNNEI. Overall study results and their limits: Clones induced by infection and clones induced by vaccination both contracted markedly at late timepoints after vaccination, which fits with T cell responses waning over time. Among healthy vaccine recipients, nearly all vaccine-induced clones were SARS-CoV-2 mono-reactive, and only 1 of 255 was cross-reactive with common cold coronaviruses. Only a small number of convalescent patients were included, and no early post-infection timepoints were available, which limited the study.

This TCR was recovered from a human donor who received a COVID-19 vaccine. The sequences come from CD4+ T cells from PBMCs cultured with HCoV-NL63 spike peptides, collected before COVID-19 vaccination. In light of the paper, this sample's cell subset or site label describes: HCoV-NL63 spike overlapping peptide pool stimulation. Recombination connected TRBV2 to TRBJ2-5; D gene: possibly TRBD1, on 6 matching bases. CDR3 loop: CASSDQGLLQETQYF. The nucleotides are TGTGCCAGCAGTGACCAGGGGCTACTCCAAGAGACCCAGTACTTC.